This TCR beta chain stems from a study of blood T cell repertoires in COVID-19 (dated by TCRdb to the early 2020s). Notes on the research overall: The collaborator samples originated in the United States, Italy and Spain and spanned the acute and convalescent phases of COVID-19. The prospective study material was composed of cDNA or gDNA derived from T cells, B-cell-depleted T cells, or PBMCs. Deeply sampled blood TCRbeta repertoires from subjects exposed to, actively infected with, or recovered from COVID-19 were included in the dataset. The repertoires were released in a freely available public database intended as a resource for research on the immune response to SARS-CoV-2. Samples were obtained from the ongoing ImmuneRACE study (first 160 participants) and from 1,200 or so subjects provided by 6 global collaborators. Nearly every sample came with metadata listing a de-identified subject ID, COVID-19 status, age in years and sex. Where available, HLA class I and class II types were taken from metadata supplied by the sample provider and were not determined by assay-based typing.

Findings and caveats that apply to the study as a whole: Clinical and demographic metadata were provided uncurated, with the amount varying by source and participant.

A note on this clone: Its antigen is not yet known. No per-base quality is available; no much larger clone lies one base away.

The immunoSEQ Assay, a bias-controlled multiplex PCR, was used to amplify TCRbeta CDR3 regions from genomic DNA. The authors' analysis ran thus. The number of nucleated cells in each sample was estimated by amplification of reference gene primers within the assay. To quantify the absolute abundance of each unique TCRbeta CDR3 rearrangement, sequence reads were collapsed and filtered. For each sample, productive Simpson clonality was calculated by taking the square root of Simpson's diversity index across productive rearrangements. The table comes from immuneACCESS by way of TCRdb, which keeps in-frame sequences with V and J called. Part of the clones is missing from these tables; in studies checked, under half for an unresolved V gene and the rest for unknown reasons. The V and J calls and clone size were taken over from that table, and D and trimming were inferred from the DNA. The sample table lists around 94,000 clones, almost 85% of them with a count of one. 8.5% to 10% of the sample lies in the top ten.

The CDR3, cysteine through phenylalanine, is 17 amino acids long. Only the CDR3 part of the read is kept: 51 bases, read in frame from the first base. CDR1 and CDR2 are read off the germline V gene as SGHAT and FQNNGV. After removal of 1 base from V and 2 bases from J, the junction retains 4 bases not matched to a gene. The collaborating institutions used their own protocols to collect whole blood in K2EDTA tubes. For TCRbeta analysis, collaborators shipped samples in one of three forms: frozen whole blood, isolated PBMCs, or DNA extracted from either of those sample types. Sequenced input: peripheral blood. This TCR was sampled from a man aged 35 to 55 with active or convalescent COVID-19. Recombination joined TRBV11-2 with TRBJ2-6; the central 8 bases match TRBD1. At the DNA level, the sequence is TGTGCCAGCAGCTTAGGCCAGGGGGCAGCTGGGGCCAACGTCCTGACTTTC. Its translation is CASSLGQGAAGANVLTF.